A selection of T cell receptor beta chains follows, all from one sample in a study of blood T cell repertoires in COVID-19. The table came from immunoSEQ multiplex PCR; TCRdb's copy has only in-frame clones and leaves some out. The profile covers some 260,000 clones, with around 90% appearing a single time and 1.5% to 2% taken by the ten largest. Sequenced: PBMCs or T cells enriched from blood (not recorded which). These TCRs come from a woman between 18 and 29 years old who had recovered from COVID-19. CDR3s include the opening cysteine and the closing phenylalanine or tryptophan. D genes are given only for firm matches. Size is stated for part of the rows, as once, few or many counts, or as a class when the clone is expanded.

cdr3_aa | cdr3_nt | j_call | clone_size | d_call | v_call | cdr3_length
CASSVVAGADGYTF | TGTGCCAGCAGCGTAGTAGCGGGGGCGGACGGCTACACCTTC | TRBJ1-2 | once | - | TRBV9 | 14
CASSQGDLAGLTYTQYF | TGTGCCAGCAGCCAAGGAGACCTAGCGGGACTCACCTATACGCAGTATTTT | TRBJ2-3 | - | TRBD2 | TRBV14 | 17
CASSQQNPGQGSYEQYF | TGCGCCAGCAGCCAACAGAATCCGGGACAGGGCTCCTACGAGCAGTACTTC | TRBJ2-7 | - | TRBD1 | TRBV4-1 | 17
CASSSGPPTYEQYF | TGTGCCAGCAGTTCAGGGCCCCCAACCTACGAGCAGTACTTC | TRBJ2-7 | - | - | TRBV6-2/TRBV6-3 | 14
CASSSLTGGSPPQHF | TGTGCCAGCAGTTCCTTGACAGGGGGCAGTCCGCCCCAGCATTTT | TRBJ1-5 | once | TRBD1 | TRBV6-5 | 15
CASSSRLGNTEAFF | TGTGCCAGCAGCTCGAGGTTGGGGAACACTGAAGCTTTCTTT | TRBJ1-1 | - | - | TRBV9 | 14
CATADRTGNTIYF | TGTGCCACCGCGGACAGGACTGGAAACACCATATATTTT | TRBJ1-3 | - | TRBD1 | TRBV24-1 | 13
CASSSGQGTNTGELFF | TGTGCCAGCAGCAGCGGACAGGGGACGAACACCGGGGAGCTGTTTTTT | TRBJ2-2 | - | TRBD1 | TRBV5-4 | 16
CASTKRGVDTQYF | TGTGCCAGTACTAAGCGGGGTGTAGATACGCAGTATTTT | TRBJ2-3 | - | TRBD2 | TRBV7-3 | 13
CASSSQGGAYNEQFF | TGTGCCAGCAGCTCGCAGGGGGGAGCCTACAATGAGCAGTTCTTC | TRBJ2-1 | - | - | TRBV5-8 | 15
CASSEAVGGNTQYF | TGTGCCAGCAGTGAAGCAGTGGGAGGGAATACGCAGTATTTT | TRBJ2-3 | - | TRBD2 | TRBV2 | 14
CASSLWASGDPLPYEQYF | TGCGCCAGCAGCTTGTGGGCTAGCGGGGACCCCCTGCCTTACGAGCAGTACTTC | TRBJ2-7 | - | TRBD2 | TRBV5-1 | 18
CASSPQAGMGTEAFF | TGCGCCAGCAGCCCCCAGGCAGGTATGGGCACTGAAGCTTTCTTT | TRBJ1-1 | - | - | TRBV5-1 | 15
CASSLLGSEQYF | TGTGCCAGCAGTTTACTAGGCTCCGAGCAGTACTTC | TRBJ2-7 | - | - | TRBV28 | 12
CASKGLSHRNEQFF | TGTGCCAGCAAGGGACTATCCCATCGCAATGAGCAGTTCTTC | TRBJ2-1 | - | TRBD2 | TRBV28 | 14
CASSYPIDRADGYTF | TGTGCCAGCAGTTACCCGATTGACAGGGCGGATGGCTACACCTTC | TRBJ1-2 | - | TRBD1 | TRBV6-6 | 15
CASSVGQDYTF | TGTGCCAGCAGCGTCGGACAGGACTACACCTTC | TRBJ1-2 | - | TRBD1 | TRBV9 | 11
CASSQAPFKTGVFLMNTEAFF | TGTGCCAGCAGCCAAGCCCCATTTAAGACAGGGGTCTTTCTTATGAACACTGAAGCTTTCTTT | TRBJ1-1 | - | TRBD1 | TRBV3-1/TRBV3-2 | 21
CASSPGTGGNYGYTF | TGTGCCAGCTCACCGGGGACAGGGGGCAACTATGGCTACACCTTC | TRBJ1-2 | - | TRBD1 | TRBV18 | 15
CAIETGGMNTEAFF | TGTGCCATCGAAACAGGGGGCATGAACACTGAAGCTTTCTTT | TRBJ1-1 | - | TRBD1 | TRBV10-3 | 14
CASRLSTGSTHTEAFF | TGTGCCAGTCGCCTTTCGACAGGGTCAACCCACACTGAAGCTTTCTTT | TRBJ1-1 | - | TRBD1 | TRBV19 | 16
CASSALAGGYYNEQFF | TGTGCCAGCAGTGCGCTAGCGGGGGGATATTACAATGAGCAGTTCTTC | TRBJ2-1 | - | TRBD2 | TRBV6-4 | 16
CSASRAGDYGYTF | TGCAGTGCTAGTAGGGCAGGGGACTATGGCTACACCTTC | TRBJ1-2 | - | - | TRBV20-1 | 13
CASRGGGTQYF | TGTGCCAGCCGGGGTGGCGGGACCCAGTACTTC | TRBJ2-5 | few | - | TRBV12-3/TRBV12-4 | 11
CASSSLDRGKDEQYF | TGTGCCAGCAGCTCCTTGGACAGGGGTAAAGACGAGCAGTACTTC | TRBJ2-7 | few | TRBD1 | TRBV14 | 15
CASSSVGGNTEAFF | TGTGCCAGCAGTTCCGTAGGGGGGAACACTGAAGCTTTCTTT | TRBJ1-1 | - | - | TRBV5-8 | 14
CASSADGVRVAIYF | TGTGCCAGCAGTGCCGACGGAGTCCGAGTCGCCATATATTTT | TRBJ1-3 | - | - | TRBV2 | 14
CASSETGWSGELFF | TGTGCCAGCAGCGAGACAGGGTGGTCCGGGGAGCTGTTTTTT | TRBJ2-2 | - | TRBD1 | TRBV6-5 | 14
CASLFGGGKDEQFF | TGTGCCAGCCTTTTTGGCGGGGGGAAGGATGAGCAGTTCTTC | TRBJ2-1 | once | TRBD2 | TRBV2 | 14
CASSQVAMKPGGGYTF | TGTGCCAGCAGCCAAGTCGCGATGAAGCCCGGAGGTGGCTACACCTTC | TRBJ1-2 | - | - | TRBV3-1/TRBV3-2 | 16
CASSWGTGIAEAFF | TGTGCCAGCAGCTGGGGGACAGGGATCGCTGAAGCTTTCTTT | TRBJ1-1 | - | TRBD1 | TRBV5-6 | 14
CASSLIDYGYTF | TGTGCCAGCAGCTTGATAGACTATGGCTACACCTTC | TRBJ1-2 | - | - | TRBV5-5 | 12
CASSLRTGGYTF | TGTGCCAGCAGTCTTCGGACGGGGGGCTACACCTTC | TRBJ1-2 | - | - | TRBV28 | 12
CASSYTPASEEYF | TGTGCCAGCAGTTATACCCCGGCTAGCGAGGAGTATTTT | TRBJ2-3 | - | - | TRBV6-5 | 13
CASRRRTGVAFF | TGTGCCAGTAGGAGAAGGACAGGGGTAGCTTTCTTT | TRBJ1-1 | once | TRBD1 | TRBV19 | 12
CASSQDPPGLAAWRTSTDTQYF | TGTGCCAGCAGCCAAGATCCTCCAGGACTAGCGGCCTGGAGGACTAGCACAGATACGCAGTATTTT | TRBJ2-3 | - | TRBD2 | TRBV3-1/TRBV3-2 | 22
CASSQTSGRVGYF | TGTGCCAGCAGTCAAACTAGCGGGAGGGTTGGGTATTTT | TRBJ2-3 | - | TRBD2 | TRBV28 | 13
CASSEGTGGKPQHF | TGTGCCAGCAGTGAAGGGACAGGGGGCAAGCCCCAGCATTTT | TRBJ1-5 | - | TRBD1 | TRBV2 | 14
CASSPRDRGNTIYF | TGTGCCAGCAGCCCAAGGGACAGGGGAAACACCATATATTTT | TRBJ1-3 | - | TRBD1 | TRBV5-6 | 14
CSVLTGGIYGYTF | TGCAGCGTCCTGACAGGGGGGATCTATGGCTACACCTTC | TRBJ1-2 | - | TRBD1 | TRBV29-1 | 13
CASSLGQVYEQYF | TGTGCCAGCAGTCTGGGACAGGTCTACGAGCAGTACTTC | TRBJ2-7 | - | TRBD1 | TRBV12-3/TRBV12-4 | 13
CASSPPGTGVFEQFF | TGTGCCAGTAGTCCCCCCGGGACAGGGGTGTTTGAGCAGTTCTTC | TRBJ2-1 | - | TRBD1 | TRBV19 | 15
CASSTDRGSYNEQFF | TGTGCCAGCAGCACAGACAGGGGCTCCTACAATGAGCAGTTCTTC | TRBJ2-1 | - | TRBD1 | TRBV7-3 | 15
CASSLQPFYEQYF | TGTGCCAGTAGCCTACAGCCATTCTACGAGCAGTACTTC | TRBJ2-7 | - | - | TRBV19 | 13
CASSARQGGSSPLHF | TGTGCCAGCAGTGCCCGACAGGGTGGTAGTTCACCCCTCCACTTT | TRBJ1-6 | - | TRBD1 | TRBV6-6 | 15
CASSDNSGTRRDNEQFF | TGTGCCAGCAGCGACAATTCCGGGACTAGGAGGGACAATGAGCAGTTCTTC | TRBJ2-1 | few | TRBD2 | TRBV7-6 | 17
CSVVREYGYTF | TGCAGCGTTGTCCGAGAGTATGGCTACACCTTC | TRBJ1-2 | - | - | TRBV29-1 | 11
CASSLDWSGANVLTF | TGTGCCAGCAGCTTGGACTGGAGCGGGGCCAACGTCCTGACTTTC | TRBJ2-6 | once | - | TRBV5-4 | 15
CASSMRGANTGELFF | TGTGCCAGTAGTATGCGCGGGGCTAACACCGGGGAGCTGTTTTTT | TRBJ2-2 | - | - | TRBV19 | 15
CASSSGQSTGELFF | TGTGCCAGCAGTTCGGGACAGTCCACCGGGGAGCTGTTTTTT | TRBJ2-2 | - | TRBD1 | TRBV6-5 | 14
CASSLAGGSTDTQYF | TGCGCCAGCAGCTTGGCCGGGGGGAGCACAGATACGCAGTATTTT | TRBJ2-3 | - | TRBD2 | TRBV5-1 | 15
CASSPDTGNEQYF | TGTGCCAGCTCACCGGACACAGGGAACGAGCAGTACTTC | TRBJ2-7 | - | - | TRBV18 | 13
CASSDRSRPQHF | TGTGCCAGCAGTGATAGAAGCCGGCCCCAGCATTTT | TRBJ1-5 | - | - | TRBV6-1 | 12